Included here is one TCR beta chain sequence, with context. Its antigen remains unknown. TCRdb redid the calling of the reads with MiXCR, one entry per CDR3 protein. The repertoire includes approximately 100,000 distinct CDR3 sequences, under 55% of them detected once, and just under 75% sits in the top ten. The sample comes from a study of T cell repertoires in cytomegalovirus infection. Study details: Use of recently identified HLA-C-restricted and well-studied HLA-B-restricted CMV epitopes was part of the study. Indicated by public TCR beta signatures were CMV infection and matching HLA type.

Study-level results: Based on cumulative public TCR beta family frequency, carriers of CMV plus the relevant HLA were identified.

J gave up 4 bases and V 3 bases, and 7 bases lay outside the gene matches. This CDR3 contains 15 residues. This chain connects TRBV12-3 or TRBV12-4 to TRBJ1-1, with 8 bases lining up with TRBD1. The clonotype comes from a human donor in good health (CMV status not recorded). Some clones in this sample may be carry-over from other donors' samples. The sample in question was CD8+ T cells from cultured PBMCs, obtained from culture after CMV antigen stimulation. In nucleotides, the CDR3 is TGTGCCAGCAGTTTCGGACAGGGTGCGGGCACTGAAGCTTTCTTT. Protein sequence: CASSFGQGAGTEAFF.